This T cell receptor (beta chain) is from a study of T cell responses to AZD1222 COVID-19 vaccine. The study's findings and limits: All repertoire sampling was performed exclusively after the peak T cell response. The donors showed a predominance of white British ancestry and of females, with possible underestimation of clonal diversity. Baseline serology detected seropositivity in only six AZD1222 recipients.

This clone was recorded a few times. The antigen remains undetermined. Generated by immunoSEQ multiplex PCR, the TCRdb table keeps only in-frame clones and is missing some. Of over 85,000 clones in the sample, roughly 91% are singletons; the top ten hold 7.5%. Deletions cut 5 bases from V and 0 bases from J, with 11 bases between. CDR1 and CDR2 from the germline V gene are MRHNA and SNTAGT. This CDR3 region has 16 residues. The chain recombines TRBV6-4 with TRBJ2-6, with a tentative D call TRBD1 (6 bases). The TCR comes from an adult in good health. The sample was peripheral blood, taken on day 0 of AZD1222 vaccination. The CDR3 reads CASSPRQASGANVLTF. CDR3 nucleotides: TGTGCCAGCAGTCCTCGACAGGCCTCTGGGGCCAACGTCCTGACTTTC.